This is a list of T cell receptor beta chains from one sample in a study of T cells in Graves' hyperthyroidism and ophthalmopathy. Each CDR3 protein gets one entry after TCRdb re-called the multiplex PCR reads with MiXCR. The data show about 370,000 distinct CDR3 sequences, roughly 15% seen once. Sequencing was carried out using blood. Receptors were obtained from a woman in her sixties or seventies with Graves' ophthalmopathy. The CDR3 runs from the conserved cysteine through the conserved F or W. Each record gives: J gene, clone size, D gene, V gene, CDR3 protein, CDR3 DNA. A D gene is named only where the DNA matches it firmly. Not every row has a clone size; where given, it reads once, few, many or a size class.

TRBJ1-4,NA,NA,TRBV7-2,CASSPRGGNEKLFF,TGTGCCAGCAGCCCTAGGGGGGGGAATGAAAAACTGTTTTTT
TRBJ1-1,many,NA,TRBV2,CAGSVAMNTEAFF,TGTGCCGGGTCCGTGGCAATGAACACTGAAGCTTTCTTT
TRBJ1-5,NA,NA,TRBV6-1,CASSLDGNQPHHF,TGTGCCAGCAGCCTCGACGGTAATCAGCCCCACCATTTT
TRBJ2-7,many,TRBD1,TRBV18,CASSAGTGGDEQYF,TGTGCCAGCTCGGCCGGGACAGGTGGCGACGAGCAGTACTTC
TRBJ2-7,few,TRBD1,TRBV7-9,CAGSDRASYEQYF,TGTGCCGGGAGCGACAGGGCCTCCTACGAGCAGTACTTC
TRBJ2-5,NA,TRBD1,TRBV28,CASSRGQVQETQYF,TGTGCCAGCAGTCGCGGACAGGTCCAAGAGACCCAGTACTTC
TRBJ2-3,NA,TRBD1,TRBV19,CASLGRDSLTDTQYF,TGTGCCAGCCTAGGCCGGGACAGCCTCACAGATACGCAGTATTTT
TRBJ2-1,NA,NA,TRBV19,CASRPSGAELYNEQFF,TGTGCCAGTAGACCCTCGGGCGCGGAACTCTACAATGAGCAGTTCTTC
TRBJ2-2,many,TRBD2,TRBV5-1,CASSLGTLAGVGTGELFF,TGCGCCAGCAGCTTGGGGACACTAGCGGGAGTTGGCACCGGGGAGCTGTTTTTT
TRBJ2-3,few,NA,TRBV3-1,CASSQDPPGLFGSTDTQYF,TGTGCCAGCAGCCAAGATCCTCCTGGACTCTTCGGGAGCACAGATACGCAGTATTTT
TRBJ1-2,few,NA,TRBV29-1,CSVEVDRGLGYTF,TGCAGCGTTGAAGTGGATCGGGGGCTTGGCTACACCTTC
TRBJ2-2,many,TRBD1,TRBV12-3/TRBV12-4,CATHAGQGATGELFF,TGTGCCACCCACGCGGGACAGGGGGCGACCGGGGAGCTGTTTTTT
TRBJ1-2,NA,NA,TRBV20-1,CSGSTNYGYTF,TGCAGTGGTTCTACTAACTATGGCTACACCTTC
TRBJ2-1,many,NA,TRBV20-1,CSASRASEQFF,TGCAGTGCTAGCCGCGCGAGTGAGCAGTTCTTC
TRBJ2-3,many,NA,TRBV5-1,CASSSGEGGTDTQYF,TGCGCCAGCAGCTCCGGAGAGGGCGGCACAGATACGCAGTATTTT
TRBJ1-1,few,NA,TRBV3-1,CASGQRSAEAFF,TGTGCCAGCGGCCAACGGAGCGCTGAAGCTTTCTTT
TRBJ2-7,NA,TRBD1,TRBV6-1,CASTQNWGQGFSEQYF,TGTGCCAGCACCCAAAATTGGGGACAGGGCTTCTCCGAGCAGTACTTC
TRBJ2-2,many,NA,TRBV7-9,CASSHNTGELFF,TGTGCCAGCAGCCATAACACCGGGGAGCTGTTTTTT